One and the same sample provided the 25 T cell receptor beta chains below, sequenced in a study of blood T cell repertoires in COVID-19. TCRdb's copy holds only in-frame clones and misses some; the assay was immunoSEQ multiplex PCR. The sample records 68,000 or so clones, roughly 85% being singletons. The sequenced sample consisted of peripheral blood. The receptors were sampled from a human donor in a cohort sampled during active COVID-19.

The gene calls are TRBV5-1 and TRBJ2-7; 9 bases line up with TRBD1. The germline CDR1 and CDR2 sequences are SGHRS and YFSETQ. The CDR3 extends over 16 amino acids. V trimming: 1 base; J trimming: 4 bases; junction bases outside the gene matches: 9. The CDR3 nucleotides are TGCGCCAGCAGCTTGAACCCCGGGACAGGGCCTTACGAGCAGTACTTC. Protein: CASSLNPGTGPYEQYF.

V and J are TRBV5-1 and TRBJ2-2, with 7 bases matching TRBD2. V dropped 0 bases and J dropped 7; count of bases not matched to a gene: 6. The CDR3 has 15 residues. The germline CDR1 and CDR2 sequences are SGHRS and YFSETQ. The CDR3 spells CASSLEGLMGGELFF. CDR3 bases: TGCGCCAGCAGCTTGGAGGGACTAATGGGCGGGGAGCTGTTTTTT.

CDR3 region: CASSPEGGYEQYF. CDR3 in DNA: TGCGCCAGCAGCCCAGAGGGGGGCTACGAGCAGTACTTC. This chain connects TRBV4-1 to TRBJ2-7; D may be TRBD1 or TRBD2 (6 bases each). Germline CDR1 is MGHRA and CDR2 is YSYEKL. Deletions cut 4 bases from V and 3 bases from J, with 10 bases between. The CDR3 is 13 residues long.

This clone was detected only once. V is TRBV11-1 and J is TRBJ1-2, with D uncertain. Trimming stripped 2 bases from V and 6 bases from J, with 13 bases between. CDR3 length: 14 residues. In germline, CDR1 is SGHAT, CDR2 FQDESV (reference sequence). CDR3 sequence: CASSLQGGQDGYTF. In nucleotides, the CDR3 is TGTGCCAGCAGCTTACAAGGAGGGCAGGATGGCTACACCTTC.

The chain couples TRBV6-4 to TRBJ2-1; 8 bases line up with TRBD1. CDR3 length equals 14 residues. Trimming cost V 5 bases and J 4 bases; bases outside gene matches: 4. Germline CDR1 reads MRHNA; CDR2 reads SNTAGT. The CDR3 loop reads CASSQGAEYNEQFF. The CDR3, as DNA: TGTGCCAGCAGTCAGGGGGCAGAATACAATGAGCAGTTCTTC.

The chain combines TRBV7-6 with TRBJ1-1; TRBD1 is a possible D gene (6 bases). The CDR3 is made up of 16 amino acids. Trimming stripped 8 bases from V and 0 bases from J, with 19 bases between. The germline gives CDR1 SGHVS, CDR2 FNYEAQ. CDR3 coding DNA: TGTGCCAGCTCTCAGGGAGGGGGTACGTTGAACACTGAAGCTTTCTTT. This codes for CASSQGGGTLNTEAFF.

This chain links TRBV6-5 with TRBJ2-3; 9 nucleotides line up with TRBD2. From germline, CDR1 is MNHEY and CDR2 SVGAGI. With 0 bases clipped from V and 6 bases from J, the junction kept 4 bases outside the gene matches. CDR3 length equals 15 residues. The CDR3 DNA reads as TGTGCCAGCAGTTACTCTAGCGGGAGTGGGGATACGCAGTATTTT. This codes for CASSYSSGSGDTQYF.

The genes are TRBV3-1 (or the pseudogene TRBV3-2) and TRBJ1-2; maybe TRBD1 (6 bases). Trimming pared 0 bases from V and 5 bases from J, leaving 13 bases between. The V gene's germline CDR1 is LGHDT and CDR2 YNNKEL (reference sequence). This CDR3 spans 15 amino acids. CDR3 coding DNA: TGTGCCAGCAGCCAAGATAGGGGGGGTTTGTATGGCTACACCTTC. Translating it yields CASSQDRGGLYGYTF.

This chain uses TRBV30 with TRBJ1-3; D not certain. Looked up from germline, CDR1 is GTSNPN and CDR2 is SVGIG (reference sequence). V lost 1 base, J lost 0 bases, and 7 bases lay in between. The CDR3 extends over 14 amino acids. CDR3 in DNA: TGTGCCTGGAGTGCAGGCCTCTCTGGAAACACCATATATTTT. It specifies CAWSAGLSGNTIYF.

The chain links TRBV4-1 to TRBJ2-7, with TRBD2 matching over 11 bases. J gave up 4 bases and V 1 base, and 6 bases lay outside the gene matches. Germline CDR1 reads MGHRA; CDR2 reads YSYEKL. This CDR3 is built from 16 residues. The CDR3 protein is CASSQGRASGRYEQYF. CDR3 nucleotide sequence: TGCGCCAGCAGCCAAGGACGGGCTAGCGGGAGGTACGAGCAGTACTTC.

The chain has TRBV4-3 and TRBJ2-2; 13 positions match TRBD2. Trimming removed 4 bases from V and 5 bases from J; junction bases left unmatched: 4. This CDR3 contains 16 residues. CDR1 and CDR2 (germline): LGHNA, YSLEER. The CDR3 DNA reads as TGCGCCAGCAGCCCCTCGGGACTAGCGGGAACCGGGGAGCTGTTTTTT. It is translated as CASSPSGLAGTGELFF.

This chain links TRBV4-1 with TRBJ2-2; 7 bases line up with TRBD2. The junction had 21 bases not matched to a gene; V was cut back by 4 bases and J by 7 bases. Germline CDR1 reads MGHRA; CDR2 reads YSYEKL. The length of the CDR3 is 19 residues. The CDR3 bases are TGCGCCAGCAGCCGGACCCTTCCTAGCGGAAAATGGGTAGGCGGGGAGCTGTTTTTT. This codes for CASSRTLPSGKWVGGELFF.

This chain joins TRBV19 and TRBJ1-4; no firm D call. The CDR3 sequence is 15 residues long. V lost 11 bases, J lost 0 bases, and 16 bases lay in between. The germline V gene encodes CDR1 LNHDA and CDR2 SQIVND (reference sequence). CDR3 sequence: CASKLRGATNEKLFF. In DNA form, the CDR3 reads TGTGCCTCAAAGCTGCGGGGTGCAACTAATGAAAAACTGTTTTTT.

Here the CDR3 reads CASSGVTGKGTQYF. The CDR3, as DNA: TGTGCCAGTAGTGGGGTGACAGGGAAGGGGACCCAGTACTTC. The V call is TRBV19, the J call TRBJ2-5; 7 nucleotides agree with TRBD1. V lost 5 bases to trimming and J lost 7 bases; unmatched junction nucleotides: 10. Germline V gene lookup returns CDR1 LNHDA and CDR2 SQIVND (reference sequence). The CDR3 spans 14 residues. Looking up the rest from reference TRBV19 and TRBJ2-5 gives the full variable domain: DGGITQSPKYLFRKEGQNVTLSCEQNLNHDAMYWYRQDPGQGLRLIYYSQIVNDFQKGDIAEGYSVSREKKESFPLTVTSAQKNPTAFYLCASSGVTGKGTQYFGPGTRLLVL.

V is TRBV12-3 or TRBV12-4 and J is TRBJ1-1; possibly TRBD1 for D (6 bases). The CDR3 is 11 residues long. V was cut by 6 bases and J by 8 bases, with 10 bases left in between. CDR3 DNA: TGTGCCAGCAGCTCCGGGACAGAAGCTTTCTTT. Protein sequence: CASSSGTEAFF.

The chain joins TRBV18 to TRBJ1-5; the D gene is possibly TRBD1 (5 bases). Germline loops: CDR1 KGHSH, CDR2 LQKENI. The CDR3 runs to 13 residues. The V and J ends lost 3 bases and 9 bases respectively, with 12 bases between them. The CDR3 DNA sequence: TGTGCCAGCTCACCGGACACCGGCGGGCCCCAGCATTTT. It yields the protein CASSPDTGGPQHF.

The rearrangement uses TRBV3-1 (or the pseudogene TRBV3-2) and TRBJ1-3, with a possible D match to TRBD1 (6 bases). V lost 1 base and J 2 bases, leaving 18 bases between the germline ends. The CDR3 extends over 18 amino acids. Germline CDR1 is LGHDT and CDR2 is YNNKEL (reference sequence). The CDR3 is CASSQAVGRGSAGNTIYF. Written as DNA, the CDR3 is TGTGCCAGCAGCCAAGCGGTAGGTAGGGGGTCTGCTGGAAACACCATATATTTT.

DNA of the CDR3: TGTGCCAGCAGCCAGGGACAGGGAAATTCACCCCTCCACTTT. Encoded protein: CASSQGQGNSPLHF. The chain has TRBV2 and TRBJ1-6; 9 bases fit TRBD1. The junction had 4 bases not matched to a gene; V was cut back by 6 bases and J by 7 bases. CDR1 and CDR2 (germline): SNHLY, FYNNEI. The CDR3 has 14 residues. Variable domain in full (rest from reference TRBV2 and TRBJ1-6): EPEVTQTPSHQVTQMGQEVILRCVPISNHLYFYWYRQILGQKVEFLVSFYNNEISEKSEIFDDQFSVERPDGSNFTLKIRSTKLEDSAMYFCASSQGQGNSPLHFGNGTRLTVT.

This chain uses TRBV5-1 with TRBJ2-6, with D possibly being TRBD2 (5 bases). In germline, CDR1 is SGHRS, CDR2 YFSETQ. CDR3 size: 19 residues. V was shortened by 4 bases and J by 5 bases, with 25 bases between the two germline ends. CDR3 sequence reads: CASSPQDFSSPLRANVLTF. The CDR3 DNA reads TGCGCCAGCAGCCCCCAGGACTTTTCCTCACCTCTTAGGGCCAACGTCCTGACTTTC.

The CDR3 DNA reads as TGTGCCAGCAGCTTCTCAATTGAGGGCACAGATACGCAGTATTTT. Amino acids: CASSFSIEGTDTQYF. The rearrangement links TRBV7-9 to TRBJ2-3; D uncertain. Germline V gene sequence: CDR1 SEHNR, CDR2 FQNEAQ (reference sequence). V gave up 3 bases and J gave up 1 base, with 11 bases separating them. This CDR3 region has 15 residues.

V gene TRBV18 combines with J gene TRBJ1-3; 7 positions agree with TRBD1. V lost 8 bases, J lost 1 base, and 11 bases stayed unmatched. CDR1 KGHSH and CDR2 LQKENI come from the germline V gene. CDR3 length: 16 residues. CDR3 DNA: TGTGCCAGCGGTAGAGACCTGGGACAGTCTGGAAACACCATATATTTT. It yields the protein CASGRDLGQSGNTIYF. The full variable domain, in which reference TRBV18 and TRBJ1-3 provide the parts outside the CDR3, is NAGVMQNPRHLVRRRGQEARLRCSPMKGHSHVYWYRQLPEEGLKFMVYLQKENIIDESGMPKERFSAEFPKEGPSILRIQQVVRGDSAAYFCASGRDLGQSGNTIYFGEGSWLTVV.

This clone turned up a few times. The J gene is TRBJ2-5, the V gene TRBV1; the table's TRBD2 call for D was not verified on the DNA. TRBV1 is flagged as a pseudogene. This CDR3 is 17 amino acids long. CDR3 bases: TGCACCAGCAGCCAAGCACTCGGGGAGCCCAGGTCAAAGACCCAGTACTTC. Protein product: CTSSQALGEPRSKTQYF.

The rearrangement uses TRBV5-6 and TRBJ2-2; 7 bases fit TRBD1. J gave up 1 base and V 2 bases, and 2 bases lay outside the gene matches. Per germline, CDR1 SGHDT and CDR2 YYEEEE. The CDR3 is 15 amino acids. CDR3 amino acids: CASSFDRENTGELFF. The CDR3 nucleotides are TGTGCCAGCAGCTTCGACAGGGAGAACACCGGGGAGCTGTTTTTT.

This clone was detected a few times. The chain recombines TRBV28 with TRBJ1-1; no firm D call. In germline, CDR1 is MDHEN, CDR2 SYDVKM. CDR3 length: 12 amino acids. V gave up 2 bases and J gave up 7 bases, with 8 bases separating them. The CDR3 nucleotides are TGTGCCAGCAGTTTAGTCCAGGATGAAGCTTTCTTT. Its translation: CASSLVQDEAFF.

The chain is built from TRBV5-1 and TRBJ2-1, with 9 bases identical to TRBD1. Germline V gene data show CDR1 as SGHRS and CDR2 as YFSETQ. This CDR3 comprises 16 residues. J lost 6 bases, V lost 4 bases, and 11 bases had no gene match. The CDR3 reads CASSPQGQGYGNEQFF. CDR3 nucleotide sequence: TGCGCCAGCAGCCCGCAGGGACAGGGATATGGCAATGAGCAGTTCTTC.